This T cell receptor beta chain was profiled in a study of regulatory T cells in long-lasting Graves disease. Arm-PCR of CDR3 regions and iRepertoire HTBI primers were used to build TCR beta libraries. One entry per CDR3 protein, called by TCRdb with MiXCR from the multiplex PCR reads. The table has about 540,000 distinct CDR3 sequences, approximately 13% seen once; the top ten hold 10%. This clonotype was observed many times. Time point meaning: newly diagnosed GD, antithyroid drugs for less than 3 months. Extracted RNA from PBMCs served as the source of the TCR library. The germline V and J ends were trimmed by 8 bases and 0 bases, with 13 bases remaining between them. The CDR3 runs 14 residues. Germline V gene lookup returns CDR1 MNHEY and CDR2 SMNVEV (reference sequence). This same sample was also taken into another study, of T cells in Graves' hyperthyroidism and ophthalmopathy.

This specimen consisted of peripheral blood mononuclear cells (PBMCs), obtained at new diagnosis, from a patient treated with antithyroid drugs. The rearrangement links TRBV27 to TRBJ1-1, with D possibly TRBD1 on 5 matching bases. The receptor comes from a young man with Graves disease. This CDR3 is CASRNGALNTEAFF. DNA of the CDR3: TGTGCCAGCCGGAACGGGGCGCTGAACACTGAAGCTTTCTTT.